This TCR beta chain was recovered during a study of blood T cell repertoires in COVID-19. This clone was observed once. Libraries were prepared by immunoSEQ multiplex PCR; TCRdb keeps only in-frame clonotypes and omits some of them. Of about 150,000 clones detected, 75% to 90% appear once; the ten largest clones hold over 35%. This CDR3 has 16 amino acids. With V trimmed by 5 bases and J by 6 bases, 9 bases remained unmatched. Germline V gene lookup returns CDR1 SGHVS and CDR2 FNYEAQ. The genes are TRBV7-6 and TRBJ2-2; 10 bases fit TRBD1. The sequencing input was peripheral blood. The sequence came from a human donor in a cohort sampled during active COVID-19. This CDR3 is CASSRRDRGSAGELFF. In DNA form, the CDR3 reads TGTGCCAGCAGCCGACGGGACAGGGGCAGCGCCGGGGAGCTGTTTTTT.